The TCR beta chain under discussion was sequenced for a study of T cells in Graves' hyperthyroidism and ophthalmopathy. The J segment lost 5 bases and the V segment lost 2 bases, leaving 10 bases of the junction unmatched. CDR1 and CDR2 from the germline V gene are SGDLS and YYNGEE. The CDR3 is made up of 16 amino acids. It was RNA transcripts that yielded the amplified TCR beta CDR3 regions. In the first-round RT-PCR of the TCR CDR3, the HTBI primer set was used. TCRdb processed the multiplex PCR reads anew with MiXCR; each CDR3 protein has one entry. The sample records 750,000 to 900,000 distinct CDR3 sequences, over 35% being singletons. Points from the study as a whole: The model's output predicted ophthalmopathy at a median of approximately 6.5 months prior to onset.

As concerns this clonotype: Its antigen is currently unknown.

The V gene is TRBV9, the J gene TRBJ2-5, with 9 bases lining up with TRBD2. Sequencing was carried out using blood. The clonotype was recovered from a man younger than 30 with Graves' hyperthyroidism. The CDR3 DNA sequence: TGTGCCAGCAGCGTTGCCGCGGGGGGGTATGGGGAGACCCAGTACTTC. It translates to CASSVAAGGYGETQYF.